Listed below are T cell receptor beta chains from one sample, sequenced in a study of CD8+CD57+ T cells in acquired aplastic anemia. TCRdb passed the reads through MiXCR, listing each CDR3 protein once. This sample has around 430,000 distinct CDR3 sequences, with 25% to 40% found just once. The source material was sorted CD4+, CD8+, or CD8+CD57+ T cells (not recorded which) from PBMCs. The receptors were gathered from a human donor with aplastic anemia. CDR3s include the opening cysteine and the closing phenylalanine or tryptophan. D genes are given only for firm matches. Only part of the rows carry a size: once, few, many, or a class if the clone is expanded.

D gene: -; J gene: TRBJ1-5; clone size: -; V gene: TRBV10-3; CDR3 protein: CAISGSGTLFQPQHF; CDR3 DNA: TGTGCCATCAGTGGGAGCGGGACGTTATTTCAACCCCAGCATTTT
D gene: -; J gene: TRBJ1-5; clone size: many; V gene: TRBV19; CDR3 protein: CASSPRRGAGQPQHF; CDR3 DNA: TGTGCCAGTAGCCCTAGGCGGGGGGCGGGTCAGCCCCAGCATTTT
D gene: -; J gene: TRBJ2-7; clone size: many; V gene: TRBV7-9; CDR3 protein: CASSYGRVYEQYF; CDR3 DNA: TGTGCCAGCAGCTATGGGCGAGTGTACGAGCAGTACTTC
D gene: -; J gene: TRBJ2-7; clone size: many; V gene: TRBV12-3/TRBV12-4; CDR3 protein: CASSLIPDYEQYF; CDR3 DNA: TGTGCCAGCAGTTTAATACCAGACTACGAGCAGTACTTC
D gene: -; J gene: TRBJ1-4; clone size: -; V gene: TRBV5-1; CDR3 protein: CASSDDSGGPGEKLFF; CDR3 DNA: TGCGCCAGCAGCGATGACTCAGGCGGTCCCGGGGAAAAACTGTTTTTT
D gene: -; J gene: TRBJ1-5; clone size: -; V gene: TRBV7-8; CDR3 protein: CASSGRPATLCSNQPQHF; CDR3 DNA: TGTGCCAGCAGCGGCCGGCCGGCGACACTGTGTAGCAATCAGCCCCAGCATTTT
D gene: -; J gene: TRBJ2-7; clone size: -; V gene: TRBV4-1; CDR3 protein: CASSREPGYYEQYF; CDR3 DNA: TGCGCCAGCAGCCGAGAGCCAGGGTACTACGAGCAGTACTTC
D gene: -; J gene: TRBJ1-2; clone size: -; V gene: TRBV10-3; CDR3 protein: CAISNRGYTF; CDR3 DNA: TGTGCCATCAGTAACAGGGGCTACACCTTC
D gene: -; J gene: TRBJ1-2; clone size: -; V gene: TRBV10-1; CDR3 protein: CASSDRGRGGYTF; CDR3 DNA: TGCGCCAGCAGTGACCGGGGTCGCGGCGGCTACACCTTC
D gene: TRBD2; J gene: TRBJ2-1; clone size: -; V gene: TRBV25-1; CDR3 protein: CASSDTSGIRLYNEQFF; CDR3 DNA: TGTGCCAGCAGTGATACTAGCGGGATACGGCTCTACAATGAGCAGTTCTTC
D gene: -; J gene: TRBJ2-6; clone size: many; V gene: TRBV29-1; CDR3 protein: CSVAFSGANVLTF; CDR3 DNA: TGCAGCGTTGCATTCTCTGGGGCCAACGTCCTGACTTTC
D gene: -; J gene: TRBJ2-2; clone size: few; V gene: TRBV11-1; CDR3 protein: CASSLAGGADTGELFF; CDR3 DNA: TGTGCCAGCAGCTTAGCGGGGGGCGCGGACACCGGGGAGCTGTTTTTT
D gene: -; J gene: TRBJ1-6; clone size: few; V gene: TRBV7-3; CDR3 protein: CASSSMTLENSPLHF; CDR3 DNA: TGTGCCAGCAGCTCAATGACGCTGGAGAATTCACCCCTCCACTTT
D gene: TRBD1; J gene: TRBJ1-6; clone size: many; V gene: TRBV7-6; CDR3 protein: CASSPDRANSPLHF; CDR3 DNA: TGTGCCAGCAGCCCTGACAGGGCTAATTCACCCCTCCACTTT